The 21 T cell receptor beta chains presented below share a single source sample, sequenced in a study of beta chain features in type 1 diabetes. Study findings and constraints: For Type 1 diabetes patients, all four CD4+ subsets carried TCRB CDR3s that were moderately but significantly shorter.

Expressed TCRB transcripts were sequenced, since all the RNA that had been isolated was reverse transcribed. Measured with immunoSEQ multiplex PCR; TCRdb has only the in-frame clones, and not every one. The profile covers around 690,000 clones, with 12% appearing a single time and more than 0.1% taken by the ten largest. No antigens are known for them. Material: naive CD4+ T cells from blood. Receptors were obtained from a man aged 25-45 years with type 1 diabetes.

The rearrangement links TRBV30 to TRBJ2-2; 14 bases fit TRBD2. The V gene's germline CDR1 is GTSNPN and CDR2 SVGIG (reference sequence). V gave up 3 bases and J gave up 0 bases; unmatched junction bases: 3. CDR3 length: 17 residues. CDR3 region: CAWSRGLAGANTGELFF. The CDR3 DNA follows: TGTGCCTGGAGCCGGGGACTAGCGGGAGCGAACACCGGGGAGCTGTTTTTT.

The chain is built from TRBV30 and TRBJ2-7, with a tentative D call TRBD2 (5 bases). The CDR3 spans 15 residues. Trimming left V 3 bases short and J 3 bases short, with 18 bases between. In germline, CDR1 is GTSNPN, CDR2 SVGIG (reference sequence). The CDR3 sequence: CAWRGAEGSLYEQYF. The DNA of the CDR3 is TGTGCCTGGAGGGGAGCAGAGGGCAGCCTCTACGAGCAGTACTTC.

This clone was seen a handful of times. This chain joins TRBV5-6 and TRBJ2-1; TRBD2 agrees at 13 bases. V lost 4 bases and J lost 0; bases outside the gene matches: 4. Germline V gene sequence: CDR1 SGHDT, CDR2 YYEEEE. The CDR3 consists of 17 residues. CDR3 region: CASSGTSGTSSYNEQFF. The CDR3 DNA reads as TGTGCCAGCAGCGGGACTAGCGGGACCAGCTCCTACAATGAGCAGTTCTTC.

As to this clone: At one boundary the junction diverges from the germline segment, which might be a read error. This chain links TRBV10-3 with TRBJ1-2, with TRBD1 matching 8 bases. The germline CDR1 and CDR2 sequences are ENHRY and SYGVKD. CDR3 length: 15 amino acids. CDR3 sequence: CASSQTGVSSYGYTF. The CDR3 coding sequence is TGTGCCAGCAGTCAGACAGGGGTATCGAGCTATGGCTACACCTTC.

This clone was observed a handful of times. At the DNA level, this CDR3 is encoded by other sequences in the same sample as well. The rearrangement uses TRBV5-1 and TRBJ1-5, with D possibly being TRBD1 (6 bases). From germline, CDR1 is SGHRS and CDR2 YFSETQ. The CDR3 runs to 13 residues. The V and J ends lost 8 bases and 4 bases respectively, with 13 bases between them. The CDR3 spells CASRADSNQPQHF. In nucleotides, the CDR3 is TGCGCCAGTCGAGCGGACAGTAATCAGCCCCAGCATTTT.

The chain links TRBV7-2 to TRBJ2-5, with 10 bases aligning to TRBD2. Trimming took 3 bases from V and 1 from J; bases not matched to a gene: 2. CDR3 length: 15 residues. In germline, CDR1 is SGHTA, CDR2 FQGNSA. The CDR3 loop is CASSFTSGAQETQYF. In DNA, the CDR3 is TGTGCCAGCAGCTTCACTAGCGGGGCCCAAGAGACCCAGTACTTC. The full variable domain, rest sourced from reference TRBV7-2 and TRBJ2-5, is GAGVSQSPSNKVTEKGKDVELRCDPISGHTALYWYRQSLGQGLEFLIYFQGNSAPDKSGLPSDRFSAERTGGSVSTLTIQRTQQEDSAVYLCASSFTSGAQETQYFGPGTRLLVL.

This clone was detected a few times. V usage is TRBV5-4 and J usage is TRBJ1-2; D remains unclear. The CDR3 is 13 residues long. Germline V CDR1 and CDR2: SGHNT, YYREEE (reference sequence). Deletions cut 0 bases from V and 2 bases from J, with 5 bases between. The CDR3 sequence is CASSLAANYGYTF. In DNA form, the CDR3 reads TGTGCCAGCAGCTTGGCAGCCAACTATGGCTACACCTTC.

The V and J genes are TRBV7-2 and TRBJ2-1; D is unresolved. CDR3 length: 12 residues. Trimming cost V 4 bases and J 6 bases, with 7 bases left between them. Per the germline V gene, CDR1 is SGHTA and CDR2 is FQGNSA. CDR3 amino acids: CASSSYTNEQFF. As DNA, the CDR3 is TGTGCCAGCAGCTCCTACACCAATGAGCAGTTCTTC.

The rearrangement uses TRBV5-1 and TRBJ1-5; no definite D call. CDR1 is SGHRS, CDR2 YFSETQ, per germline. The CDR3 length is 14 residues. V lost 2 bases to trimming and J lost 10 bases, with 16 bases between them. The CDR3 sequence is CASSLGLDSSPQHF. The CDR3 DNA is TGCGCCAGCAGCTTAGGACTGGACTCCTCTCCCCAGCATTTT.

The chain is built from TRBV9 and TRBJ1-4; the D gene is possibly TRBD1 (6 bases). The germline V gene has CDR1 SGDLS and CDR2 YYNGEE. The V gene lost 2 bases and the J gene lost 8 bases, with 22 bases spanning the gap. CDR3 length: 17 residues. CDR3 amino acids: CASSVGISGGLREKLFF. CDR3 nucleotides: TGTGCCAGCAGCGTGGGAATCTCCGGGGGGCTAAGGGAAAAACTGTTTTTT. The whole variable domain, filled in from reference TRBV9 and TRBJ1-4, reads DSGVTQTPKHLITATGQRVTLRCSPRSGDLSVYWYQQSLDQGLQFLIQYYNGEERAKGNILERFSAQQFPDLHSELNLSSLELGDSALYFCASSVGISGGLREKLFFGSGTQLSVL.

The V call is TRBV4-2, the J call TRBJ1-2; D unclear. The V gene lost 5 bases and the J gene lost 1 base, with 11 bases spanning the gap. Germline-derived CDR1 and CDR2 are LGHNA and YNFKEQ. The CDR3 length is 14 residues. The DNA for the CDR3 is TGTGCCAGCAGCACAACCCACGGTAACTATGGCTACACCTTC. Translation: CASSTTHGNYGYTF.

The CDR3 DNA is TGCGCCAGCAGCCCCTCCGGGACAGGGGACGAGCAGTACTTC. Protein sequence: CASSPSGTGDEQYF. The rearrangement joins TRBV5-1 to TRBJ2-7, with 10 bases identical to TRBD1. Germline CDR1 and CDR2: SGHRS and YFSETQ. Trimming took 4 bases from V and 5 from J; bases not matched to a gene: 6. This CDR3 is 14 amino acids long. Combining the CDR3 with reference TRBV5-1 and TRBJ2-7 gives the whole variable domain KAGVTQTPRYLIKTRGQQVTLSCSPISGHRSVSWYQQTPGQGLQFLFEYFSETQRNKGNFPGRFSGRQFSNSRSEMNVSTLELGDSALYLCASSPSGTGDEQYFGPGTRLTVT.

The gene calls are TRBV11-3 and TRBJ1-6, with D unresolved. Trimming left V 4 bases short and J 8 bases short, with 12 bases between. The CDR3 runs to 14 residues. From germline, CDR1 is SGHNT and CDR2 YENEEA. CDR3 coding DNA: TGTGCCAGCAGCTCCACCGGGGAAGATTCACCCCTCCACTTT. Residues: CASSSTGEDSPLHF.

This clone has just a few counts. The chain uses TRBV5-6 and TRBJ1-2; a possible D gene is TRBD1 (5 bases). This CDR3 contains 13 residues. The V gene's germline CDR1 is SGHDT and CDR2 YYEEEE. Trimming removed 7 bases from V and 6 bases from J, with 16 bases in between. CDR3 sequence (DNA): TGTGCCAGCCGAACCCCGGCGGGGGATGGCTACACCTTC. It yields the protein CASRTPAGDGYTF. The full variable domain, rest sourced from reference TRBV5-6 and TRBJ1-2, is DAGVTQSPTHLIKTRGQQVTLRCSPKSGHDTVSWYQQALGQGPQFIFQYYEEEERQRGNFPDRFSGHQFPNYSSELNVNALLLGDSALYLCASRTPAGDGYTFGSGTRLTVV.

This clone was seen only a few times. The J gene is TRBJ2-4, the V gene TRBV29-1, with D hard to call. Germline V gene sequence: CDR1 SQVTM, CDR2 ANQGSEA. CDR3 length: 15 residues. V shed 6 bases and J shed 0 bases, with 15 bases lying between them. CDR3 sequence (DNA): TGCAGCGTCTCAGATCCCCAACTAGCCAAAAACATTCAGTACTTC. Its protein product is CSVSDPQLAKNIQYF.

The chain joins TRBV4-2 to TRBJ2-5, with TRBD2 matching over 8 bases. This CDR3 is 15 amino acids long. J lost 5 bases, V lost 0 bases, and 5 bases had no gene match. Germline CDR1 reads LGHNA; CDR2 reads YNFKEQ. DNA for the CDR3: TGTGCCAGCAGCCAAGATGGGACTAGGGATGAGACCCAGTACTTC. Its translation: CASSQDGTRDETQYF.

The CDR3 region has the DNA TGTGCCAGCAGTGAACAGGGAGGGAGAGGCTACACCTTC. Translating gives CASSEQGGRGYTF. The chain joins TRBV25-1 to TRBJ1-2; tentative D call: TRBD1 (5 bases). Trimming removed 2 bases at V and 8 bases at J, with 12 bases between. This CDR3 has 13 amino acids. Germline lookup yields CDR1 MGHDK and CDR2 SYGVNS.

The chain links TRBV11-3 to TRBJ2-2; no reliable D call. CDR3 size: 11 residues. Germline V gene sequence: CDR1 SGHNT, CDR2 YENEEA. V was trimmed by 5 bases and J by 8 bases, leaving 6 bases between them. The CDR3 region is CASSKEGELFF. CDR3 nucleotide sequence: TGTGCCAGCAGCAAGGAAGGGGAGCTGTTTTTT.

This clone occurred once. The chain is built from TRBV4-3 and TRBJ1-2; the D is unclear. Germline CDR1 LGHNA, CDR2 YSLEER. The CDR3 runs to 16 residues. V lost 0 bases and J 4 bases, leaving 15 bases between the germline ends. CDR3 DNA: TGCGCCAGCAGCCAAGAAGGAGACGGTGGATTCTATGGCTACACCTTC. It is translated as CASSQEGDGGFYGYTF.

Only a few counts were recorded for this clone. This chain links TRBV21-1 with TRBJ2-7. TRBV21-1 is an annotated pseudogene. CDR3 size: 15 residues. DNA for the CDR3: TGTGCCAGCAGCAAACCCAGGAAGGTCCTGGGGGAGCAGTACTTC. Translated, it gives CASSKPRKVLGEQYF.

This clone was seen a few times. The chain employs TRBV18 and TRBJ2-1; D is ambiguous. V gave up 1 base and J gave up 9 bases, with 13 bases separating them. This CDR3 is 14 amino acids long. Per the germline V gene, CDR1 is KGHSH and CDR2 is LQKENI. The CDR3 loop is CASSPLEGQPEQFF. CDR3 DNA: TGTGCCAGCTCACCACTAGAAGGGCAACCTGAGCAGTTCTTC.